This TCR beta chain was recorded in a study of shared clonotypes between healthy human individuals. CD45RO negativity and positive selection for CCR7 defined naive CD8 cells, a population that excluded terminally differentiated effector memory CD45RA+ cells. This clone was detected only once. The CDR3 contains 15 residues. The V gene's germline CDR1 is MNHEY and CDR2 SMNVEV (reference sequence). The V end was cut by 3 bases, the J end by 2 bases, with 14 bases between. Clones were read by immunoSEQ multiplex PCR, and TCRdb kept only the in-frame ones, dropping some. The data hold roughly 590,000 clones, with over 95% observed a single time.

This sequence originates from a woman in her twenties or thirties in good health. J is TRBJ2-7 and V is TRBV27; perhaps TRBD2 as D (5 bases). The material sequenced was naive CD8+ T cells sorted from blood. This chain's CDR3 is CASSLGPAGTYEQYF. The CDR3 DNA follows: TGTGCCAGCAGTTTGGGCCCCGCGGGTACCTACGAGCAGTACTTC.